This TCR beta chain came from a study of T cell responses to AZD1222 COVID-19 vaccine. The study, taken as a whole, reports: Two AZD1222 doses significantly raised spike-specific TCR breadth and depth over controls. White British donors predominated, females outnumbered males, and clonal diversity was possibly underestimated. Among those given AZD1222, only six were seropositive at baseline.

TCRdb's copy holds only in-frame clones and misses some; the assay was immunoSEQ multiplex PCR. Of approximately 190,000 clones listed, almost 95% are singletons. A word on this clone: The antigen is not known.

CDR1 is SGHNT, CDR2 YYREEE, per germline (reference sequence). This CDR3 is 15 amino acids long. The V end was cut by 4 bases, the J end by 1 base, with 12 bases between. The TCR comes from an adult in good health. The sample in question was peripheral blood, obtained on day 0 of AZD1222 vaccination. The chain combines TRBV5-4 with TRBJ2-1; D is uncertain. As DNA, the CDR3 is TGTGCCAGCAGCCTAGGATCCGTTTCCTACAATGAGCAGTTCTTC. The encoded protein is CASSLGSVSYNEQFF. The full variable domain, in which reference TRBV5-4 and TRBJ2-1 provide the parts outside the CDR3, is ETGVTQSPTHLIKTRGQQVTLRCSSQSGHNTVSWYQQALGQGPQFIFQYYREEENGRGNFPPRFSGLQFPNYSSELNVNALELDDSALYLCASSLGSVSYNEQFFGPGTRLTVL.